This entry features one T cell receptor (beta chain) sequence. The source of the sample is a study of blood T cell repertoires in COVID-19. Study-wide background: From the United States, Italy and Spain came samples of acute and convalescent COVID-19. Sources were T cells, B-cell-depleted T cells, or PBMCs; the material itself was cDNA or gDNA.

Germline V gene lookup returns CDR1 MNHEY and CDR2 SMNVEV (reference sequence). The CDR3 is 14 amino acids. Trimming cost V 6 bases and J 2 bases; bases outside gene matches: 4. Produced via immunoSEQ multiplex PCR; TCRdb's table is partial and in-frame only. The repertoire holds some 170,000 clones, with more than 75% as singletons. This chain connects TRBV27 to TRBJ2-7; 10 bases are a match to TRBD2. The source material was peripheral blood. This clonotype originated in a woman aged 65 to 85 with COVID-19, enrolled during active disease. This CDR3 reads CASRRLAGAYEQYF. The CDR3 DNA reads TGTGCCAGCAGACGACTAGCGGGTGCCTACGAGCAGTACTTC.